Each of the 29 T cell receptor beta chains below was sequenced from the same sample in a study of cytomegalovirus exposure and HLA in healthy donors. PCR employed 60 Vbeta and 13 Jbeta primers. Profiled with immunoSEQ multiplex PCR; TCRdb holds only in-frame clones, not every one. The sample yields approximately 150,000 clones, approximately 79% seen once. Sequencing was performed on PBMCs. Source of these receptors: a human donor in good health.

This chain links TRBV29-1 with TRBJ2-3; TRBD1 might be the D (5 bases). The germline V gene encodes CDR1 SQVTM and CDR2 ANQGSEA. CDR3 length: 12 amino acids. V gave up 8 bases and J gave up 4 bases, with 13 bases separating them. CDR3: CSLRVGADTQYF. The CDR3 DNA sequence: TGCAGCCTTAGGGTAGGGGCAGATACGCAGTATTTT.

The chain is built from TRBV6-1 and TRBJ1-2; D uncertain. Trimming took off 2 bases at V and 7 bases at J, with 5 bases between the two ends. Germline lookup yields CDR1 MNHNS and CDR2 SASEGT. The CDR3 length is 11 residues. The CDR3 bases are TGTGCCAGCAGTGAATGGCCTGGCTACACCTTC. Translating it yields CASSEWPGYTF.

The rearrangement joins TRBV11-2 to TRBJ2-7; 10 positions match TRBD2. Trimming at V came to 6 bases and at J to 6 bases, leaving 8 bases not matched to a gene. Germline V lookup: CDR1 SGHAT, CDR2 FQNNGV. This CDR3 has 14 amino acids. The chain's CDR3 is CASRKSGGAFEQYF. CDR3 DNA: TGTGCCAGCAGGAAGAGCGGGGGGGCCTTCGAGCAGTACTTC.

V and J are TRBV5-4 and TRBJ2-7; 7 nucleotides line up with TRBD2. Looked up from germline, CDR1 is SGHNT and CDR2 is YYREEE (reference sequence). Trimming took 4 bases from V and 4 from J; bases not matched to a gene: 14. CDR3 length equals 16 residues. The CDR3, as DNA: TGTGCCAGCAGCATACCCGGGGTAGCGGGCGATTACGAGCAGTACTTC. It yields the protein CASSIPGVAGDYEQYF.

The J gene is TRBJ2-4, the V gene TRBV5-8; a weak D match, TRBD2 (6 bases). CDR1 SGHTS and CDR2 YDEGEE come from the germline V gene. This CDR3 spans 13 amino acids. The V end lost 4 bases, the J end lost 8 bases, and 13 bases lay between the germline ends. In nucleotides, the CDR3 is TGTGCCAGCAGCGCGGGACGGCGGGACATTCAGTACTTC. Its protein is CASSAGRRDIQYF.

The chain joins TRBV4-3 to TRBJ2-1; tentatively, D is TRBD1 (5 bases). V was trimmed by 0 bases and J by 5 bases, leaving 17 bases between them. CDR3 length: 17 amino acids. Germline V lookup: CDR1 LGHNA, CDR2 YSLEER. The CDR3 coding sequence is TGCGCCAGCAGCCAAGAAATTGGACATCATGGAGACAATGAGCAGTTCTTC. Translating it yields CASSQEIGHHGDNEQFF.

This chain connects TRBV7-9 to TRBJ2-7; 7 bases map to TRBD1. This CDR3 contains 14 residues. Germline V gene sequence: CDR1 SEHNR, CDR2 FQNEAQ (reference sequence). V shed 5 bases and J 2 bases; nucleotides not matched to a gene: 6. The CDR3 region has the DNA TGTGCCAGCAGCCCAGGACAGGCCACCTACGAGCAGTACTTC. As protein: CASSPGQATYEQYF.

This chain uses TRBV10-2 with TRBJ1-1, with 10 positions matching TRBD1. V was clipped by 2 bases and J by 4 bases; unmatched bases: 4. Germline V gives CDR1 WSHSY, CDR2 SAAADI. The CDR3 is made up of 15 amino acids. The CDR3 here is CASSESRDRGTEAFF. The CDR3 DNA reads TGCGCCAGCAGTGAGAGCCGGGACAGGGGCACTGAAGCTTTCTTT.

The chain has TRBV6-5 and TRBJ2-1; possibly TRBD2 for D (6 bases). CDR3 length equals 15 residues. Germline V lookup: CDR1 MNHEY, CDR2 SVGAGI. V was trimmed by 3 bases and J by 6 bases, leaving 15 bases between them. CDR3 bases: TGTGCCAGCAGTTATTCGACTAGTTACCCCAATGAGCAGTTCTTC. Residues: CASSYSTSYPNEQFF.

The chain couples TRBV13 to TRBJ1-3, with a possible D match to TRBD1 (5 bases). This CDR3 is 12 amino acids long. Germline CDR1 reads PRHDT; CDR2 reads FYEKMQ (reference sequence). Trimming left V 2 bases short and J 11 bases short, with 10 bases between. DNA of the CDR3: TGTGCCAGCAGCTTAAATCAGGGTCCCATATATTTT. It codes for CASSLNQGPIYF.

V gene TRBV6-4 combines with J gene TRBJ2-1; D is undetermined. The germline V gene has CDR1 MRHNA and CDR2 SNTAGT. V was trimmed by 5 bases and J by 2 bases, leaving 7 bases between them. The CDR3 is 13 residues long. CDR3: CASSSTAYNEQFF. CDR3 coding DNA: TGTGCCAGCAGTTCAACTGCCTACAATGAGCAGTTCTTC.

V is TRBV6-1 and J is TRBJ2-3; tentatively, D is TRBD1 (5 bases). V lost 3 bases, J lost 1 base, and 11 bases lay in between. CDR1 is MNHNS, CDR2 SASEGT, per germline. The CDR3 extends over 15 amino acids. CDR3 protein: CASSDRARGTDTQYF. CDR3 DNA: TGTGCCAGCAGTGACAGGGCCCGGGGCACAGATACGCAGTATTTT.

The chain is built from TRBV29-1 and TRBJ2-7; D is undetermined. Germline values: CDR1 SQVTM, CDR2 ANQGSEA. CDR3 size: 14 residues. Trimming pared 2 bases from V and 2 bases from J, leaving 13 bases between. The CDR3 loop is CSVEKAEGAYEQYF. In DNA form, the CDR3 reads TGCAGCGTTGAAAAGGCGGAAGGAGCCTACGAGCAGTACTTC.

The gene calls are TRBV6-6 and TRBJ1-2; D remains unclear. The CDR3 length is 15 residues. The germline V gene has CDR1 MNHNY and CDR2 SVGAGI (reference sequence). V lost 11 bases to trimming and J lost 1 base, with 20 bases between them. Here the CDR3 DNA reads TGTGCCTCCGAGGTGGGTGGGTGGCGTAACTATGGCTACACCTTC. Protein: CASEVGGWRNYGYTF.

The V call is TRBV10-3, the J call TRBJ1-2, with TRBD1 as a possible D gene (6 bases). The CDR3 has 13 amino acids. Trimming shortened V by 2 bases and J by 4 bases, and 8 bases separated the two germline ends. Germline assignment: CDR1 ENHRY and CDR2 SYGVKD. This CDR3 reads CAISEGGLYGYTF. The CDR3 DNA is TGTGCCATCAGTGAGGGGGGCCTCTATGGCTACACCTTC.

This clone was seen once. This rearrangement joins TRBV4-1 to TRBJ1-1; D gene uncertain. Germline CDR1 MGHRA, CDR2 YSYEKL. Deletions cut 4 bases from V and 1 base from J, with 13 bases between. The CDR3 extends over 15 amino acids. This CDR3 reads CASSPLVDWNTEAFF. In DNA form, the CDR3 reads TGCGCCAGCAGCCCCCTAGTGGACTGGAACACTGAAGCTTTCTTT.

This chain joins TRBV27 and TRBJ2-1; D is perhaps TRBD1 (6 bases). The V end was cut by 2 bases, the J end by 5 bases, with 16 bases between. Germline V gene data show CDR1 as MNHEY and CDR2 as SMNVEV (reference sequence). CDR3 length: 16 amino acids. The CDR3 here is CASSLIGQFDHNEQFF. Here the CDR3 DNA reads TGTGCCAGCAGTTTAATCGGACAGTTTGATCACAATGAGCAGTTCTTC.

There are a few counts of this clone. This chain's CDR3 is CASSYPGGLGEQYF. The CDR3 DNA reads TGTGCCAGCAGTTACCCAGGGGGGCTTGGCGAGCAGTACTTC. This chain uses TRBV6-5 with TRBJ2-7; weak D call: TRBD1 (7 bases). Germline-derived CDR1 and CDR2 are MNHEY and SVGAGI. The CDR3 loop spans 14 amino acids. Trimming removed 2 bases from V and 6 bases from J, with 14 bases in between.

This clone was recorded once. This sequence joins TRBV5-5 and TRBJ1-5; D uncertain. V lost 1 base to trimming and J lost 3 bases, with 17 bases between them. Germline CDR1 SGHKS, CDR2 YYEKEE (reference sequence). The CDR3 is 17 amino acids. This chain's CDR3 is CASSLLEVISNNQPQHF. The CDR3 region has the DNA TGTGCCAGCAGCTTGTTAGAAGTCATCTCAAACAATCAGCCCCAGCATTTT.

The CDR3 region has the DNA TGTGCCAGCAGTGAAAGCCACGGCCGGAGGCCCCAGCATTTT. This translates into CASSESHGRRPQHF. The chain has TRBV25-1 and TRBJ1-5, with D uncertain. Trimming shortened V by 2 bases and J by 9 bases, and 14 bases separated the two germline ends. The V gene's germline CDR1 is MGHDK and CDR2 SYGVNS. The CDR3 length is 14 residues.

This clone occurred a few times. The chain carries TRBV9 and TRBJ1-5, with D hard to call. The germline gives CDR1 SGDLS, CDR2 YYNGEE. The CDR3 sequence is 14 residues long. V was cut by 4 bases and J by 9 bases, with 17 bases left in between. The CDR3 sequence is CASSSGSRSRPQHF. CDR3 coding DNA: TGTGCCAGCAGCTCCGGGAGTAGGAGTCGGCCCCAGCATTTT.

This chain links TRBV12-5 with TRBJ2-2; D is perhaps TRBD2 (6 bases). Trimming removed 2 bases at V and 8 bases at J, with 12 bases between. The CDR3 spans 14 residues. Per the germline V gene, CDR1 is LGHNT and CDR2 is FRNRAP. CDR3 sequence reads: CASGLYGRSGELFF. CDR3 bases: TGTGCTAGTGGTTTGTACGGGAGAAGTGGGGAGCTGTTTTTT.

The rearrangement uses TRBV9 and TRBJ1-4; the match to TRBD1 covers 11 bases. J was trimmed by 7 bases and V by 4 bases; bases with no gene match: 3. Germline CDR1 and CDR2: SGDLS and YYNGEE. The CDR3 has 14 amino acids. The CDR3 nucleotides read TGTGCCAGCAGCACGGGACAGGGGGTTGAAAAACTGTTTTTT. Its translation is CASSTGQGVEKLFF.

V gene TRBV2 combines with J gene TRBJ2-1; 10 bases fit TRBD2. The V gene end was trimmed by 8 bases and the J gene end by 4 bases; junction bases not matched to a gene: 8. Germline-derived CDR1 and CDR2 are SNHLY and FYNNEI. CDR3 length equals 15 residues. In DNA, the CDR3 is TGTGCCAGCTCTATAGCGGGGGGTGAATACAATGAGCAGTTCTTC. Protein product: CASSIAGGEYNEQFF.

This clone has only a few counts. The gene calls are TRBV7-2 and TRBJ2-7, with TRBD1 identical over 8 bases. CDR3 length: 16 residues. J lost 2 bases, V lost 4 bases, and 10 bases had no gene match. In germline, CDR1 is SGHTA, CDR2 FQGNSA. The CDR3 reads CASSSQGAGTTYEQYF. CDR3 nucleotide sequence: TGTGCCAGCAGCTCCCAGGGGGCAGGTACGACCTACGAGCAGTACTTC.

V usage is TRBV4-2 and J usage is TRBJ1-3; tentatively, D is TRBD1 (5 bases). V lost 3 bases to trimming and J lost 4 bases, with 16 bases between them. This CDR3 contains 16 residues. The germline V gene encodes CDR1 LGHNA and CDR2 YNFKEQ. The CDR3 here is CASSQEGTAGGNTIYF. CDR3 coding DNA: TGTGCCAGCAGCCAGGAGGGGACGGCGGGGGGAAACACCATATATTTT.

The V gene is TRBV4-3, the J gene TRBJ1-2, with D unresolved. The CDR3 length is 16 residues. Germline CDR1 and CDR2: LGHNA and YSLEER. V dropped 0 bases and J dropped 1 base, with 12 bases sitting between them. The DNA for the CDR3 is TGCGCCAGCAGCCAAGATCAGACGGGGAGTAACTATGGCTACACCTTC. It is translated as CASSQDQTGSNYGYTF.

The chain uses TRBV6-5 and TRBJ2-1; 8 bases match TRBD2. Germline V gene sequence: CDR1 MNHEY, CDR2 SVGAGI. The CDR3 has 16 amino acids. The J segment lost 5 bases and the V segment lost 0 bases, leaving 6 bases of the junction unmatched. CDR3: CASSYSSSGVNNEQFF. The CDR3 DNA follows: TGTGCCAGCAGTTACTCGAGTAGCGGGGTCAACAATGAGCAGTTCTTC.

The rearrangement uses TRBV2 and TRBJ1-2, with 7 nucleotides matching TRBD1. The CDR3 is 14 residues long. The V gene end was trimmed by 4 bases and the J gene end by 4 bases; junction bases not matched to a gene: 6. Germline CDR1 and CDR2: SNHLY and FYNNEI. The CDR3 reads CASSAEGAGYGYTF. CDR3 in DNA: TGTGCCAGCAGTGCGGAGGGGGCCGGCTATGGCTACACCTTC.